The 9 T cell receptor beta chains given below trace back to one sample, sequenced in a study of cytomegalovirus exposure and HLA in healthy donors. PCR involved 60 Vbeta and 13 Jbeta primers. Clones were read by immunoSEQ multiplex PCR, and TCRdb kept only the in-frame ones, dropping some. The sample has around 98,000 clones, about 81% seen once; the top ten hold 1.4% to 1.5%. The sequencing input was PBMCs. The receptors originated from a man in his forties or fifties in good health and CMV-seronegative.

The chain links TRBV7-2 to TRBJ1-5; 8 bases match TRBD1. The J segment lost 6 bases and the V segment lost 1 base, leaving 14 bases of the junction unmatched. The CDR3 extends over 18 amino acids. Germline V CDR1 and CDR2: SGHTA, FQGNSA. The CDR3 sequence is CASSLGTRTGRLVQPQHF. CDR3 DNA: TGTGCCAGCAGCTTAGGAACGAGGACAGGGAGGCTGGTTCAGCCCCAGCATTTT.

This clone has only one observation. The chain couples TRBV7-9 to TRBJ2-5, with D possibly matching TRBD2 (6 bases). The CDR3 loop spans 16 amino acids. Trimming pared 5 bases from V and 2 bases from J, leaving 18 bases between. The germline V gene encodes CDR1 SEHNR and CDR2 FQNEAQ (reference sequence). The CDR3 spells CASSPPGSGVQETQYF. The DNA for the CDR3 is TGTGCCAGCAGCCCCCCTGGGTCGGGGGTGCAAGAGACCCAGTACTTC.

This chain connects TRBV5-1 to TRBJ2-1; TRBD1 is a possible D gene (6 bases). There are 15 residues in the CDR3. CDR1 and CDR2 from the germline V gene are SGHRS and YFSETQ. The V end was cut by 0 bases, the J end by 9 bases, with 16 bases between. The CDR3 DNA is TGCGCCAGCAGCTTGGCCGGACAGAGCCTGGGTGAGCAGTTCTTC. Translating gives CASSLAGQSLGEQFF.

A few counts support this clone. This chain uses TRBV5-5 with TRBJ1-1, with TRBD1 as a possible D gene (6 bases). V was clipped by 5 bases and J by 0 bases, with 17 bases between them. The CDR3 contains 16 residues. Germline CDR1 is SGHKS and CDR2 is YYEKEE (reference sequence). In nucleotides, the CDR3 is TGTGCCAGCAGTCTGAGACAGGCCCCCTTGAACACTGAAGCTTTCTTT. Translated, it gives CASSLRQAPLNTEAFF.

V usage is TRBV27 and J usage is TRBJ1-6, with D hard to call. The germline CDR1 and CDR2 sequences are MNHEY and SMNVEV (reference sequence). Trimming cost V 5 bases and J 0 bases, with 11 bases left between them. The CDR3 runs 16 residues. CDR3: CASSTGLSSYNSPLHF. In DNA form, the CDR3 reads TGTGCCAGCAGTACCGGACTGAGCTCCTATAATTCACCCCTCCACTTT.

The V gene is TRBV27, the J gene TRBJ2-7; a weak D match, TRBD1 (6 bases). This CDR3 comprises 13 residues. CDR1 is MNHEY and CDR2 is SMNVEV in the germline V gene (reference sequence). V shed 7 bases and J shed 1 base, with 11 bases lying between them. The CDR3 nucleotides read TGTGCCAGCATCTCAGGGGAGTCCTACGAGCAGTACTTC. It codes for CASISGESYEQYF.

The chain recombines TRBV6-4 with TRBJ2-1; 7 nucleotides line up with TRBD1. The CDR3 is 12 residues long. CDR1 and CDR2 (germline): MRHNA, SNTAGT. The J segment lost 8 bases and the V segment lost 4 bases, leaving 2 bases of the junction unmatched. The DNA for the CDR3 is TGTGCCAGCAGTGCCCAGGGGGATGAGCAGTTCTTC. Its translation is CASSAQGDEQFF.

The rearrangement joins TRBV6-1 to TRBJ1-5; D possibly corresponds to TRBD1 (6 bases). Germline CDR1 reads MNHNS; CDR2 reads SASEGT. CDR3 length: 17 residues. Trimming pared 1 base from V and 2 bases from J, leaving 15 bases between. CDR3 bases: TGTGCCAGCAGTGAAGATGGGGGCAGGGGTGGCAATCAGCCCCAGCATTTT. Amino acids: CASSEDGGRGGNQPQHF.

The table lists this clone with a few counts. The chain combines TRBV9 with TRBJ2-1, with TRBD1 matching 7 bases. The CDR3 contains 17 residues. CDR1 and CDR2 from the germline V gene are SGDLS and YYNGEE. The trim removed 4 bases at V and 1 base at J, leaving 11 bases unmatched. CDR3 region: CASSRILNRGSYNEQFF. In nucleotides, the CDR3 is TGTGCCAGCAGCCGGATTTTAAACAGGGGATCCTACAATGAGCAGTTCTTC.